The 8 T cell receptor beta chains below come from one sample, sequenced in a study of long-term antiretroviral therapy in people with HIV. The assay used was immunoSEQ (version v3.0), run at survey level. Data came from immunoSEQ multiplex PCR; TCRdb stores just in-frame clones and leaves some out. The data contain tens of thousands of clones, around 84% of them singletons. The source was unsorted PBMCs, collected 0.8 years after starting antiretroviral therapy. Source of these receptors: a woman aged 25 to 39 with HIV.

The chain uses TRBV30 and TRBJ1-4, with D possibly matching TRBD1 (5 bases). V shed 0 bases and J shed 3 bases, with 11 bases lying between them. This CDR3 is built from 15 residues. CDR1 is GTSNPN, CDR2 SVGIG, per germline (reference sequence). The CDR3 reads CAWSVEGRPNEKLFF. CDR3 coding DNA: TGTGCCTGGAGTGTAGAGGGACGGCCTAATGAAAAACTGTTTTTT.

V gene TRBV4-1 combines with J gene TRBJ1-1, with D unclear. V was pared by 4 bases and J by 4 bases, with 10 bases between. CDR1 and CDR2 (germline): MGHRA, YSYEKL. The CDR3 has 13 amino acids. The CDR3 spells CASSLQTSTEAFF. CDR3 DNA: TGCGCCAGCAGCCTACAAACTTCCACTGAAGCTTTCTTT.

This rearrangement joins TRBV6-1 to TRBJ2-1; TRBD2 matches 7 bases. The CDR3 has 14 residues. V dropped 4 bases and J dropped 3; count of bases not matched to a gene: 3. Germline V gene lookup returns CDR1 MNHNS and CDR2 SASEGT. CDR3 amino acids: CASSGTSNYNEQFF. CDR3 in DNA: TGTGCCAGCAGTGGGACTAGTAACTACAATGAGCAGTTCTTC.

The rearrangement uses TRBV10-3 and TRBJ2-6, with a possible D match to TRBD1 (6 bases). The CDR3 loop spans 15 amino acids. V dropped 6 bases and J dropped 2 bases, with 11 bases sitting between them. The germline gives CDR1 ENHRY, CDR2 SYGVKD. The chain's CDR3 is CAISPGVTGANVLTF. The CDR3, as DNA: TGTGCCATCAGCCCAGGGGTTACTGGGGCCAACGTCCTGACTTTC.

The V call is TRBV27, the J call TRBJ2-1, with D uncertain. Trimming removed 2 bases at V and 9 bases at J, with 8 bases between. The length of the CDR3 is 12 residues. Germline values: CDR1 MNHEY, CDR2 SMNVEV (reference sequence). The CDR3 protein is CASSLGRSEQFF. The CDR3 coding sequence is TGTGCCAGCAGTTTAGGGCGGAGTGAGCAGTTCTTC.

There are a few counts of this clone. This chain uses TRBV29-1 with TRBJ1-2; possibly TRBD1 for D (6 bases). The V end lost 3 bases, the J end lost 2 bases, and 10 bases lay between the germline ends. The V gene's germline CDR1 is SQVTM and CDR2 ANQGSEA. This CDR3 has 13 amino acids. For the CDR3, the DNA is TGCAGCGTTGATACAGGGTTGAACTATGGCTACACCTTC. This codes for CSVDTGLNYGYTF.

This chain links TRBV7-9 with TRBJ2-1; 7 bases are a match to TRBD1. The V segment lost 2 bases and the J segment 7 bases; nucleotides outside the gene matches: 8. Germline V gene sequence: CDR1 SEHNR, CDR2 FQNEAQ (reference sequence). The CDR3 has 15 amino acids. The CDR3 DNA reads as TGTGCCAGCAGCTTACCATGGGACAGCTGGAATGAGCAGTTCTTC. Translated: CASSLPWDSWNEQFF.

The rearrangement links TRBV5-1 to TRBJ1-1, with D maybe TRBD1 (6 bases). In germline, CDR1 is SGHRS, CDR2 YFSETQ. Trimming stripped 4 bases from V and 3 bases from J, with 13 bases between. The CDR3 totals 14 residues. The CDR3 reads CASSEQGGDTEAFF. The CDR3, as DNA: TGCGCCAGCAGCGAACAGGGAGGGGACACTGAAGCTTTCTTT.